This T cell receptor beta chain was retrieved from a study of shared clonotypes between healthy human individuals. Broader study findings: The study found about 5% of naive CD4 clonotypes shared across four donors. Clonotype sharing across donors was expected to vary with sequencing depth.

Only a few counts were recorded for this clone. Its specificity is not known. Other DNA sequences in this specimen translate into the identical CDR3. This CDR3 is built from 12 residues. Germline V gives CDR1 SNHLY, CDR2 FYNNEI. V was trimmed by 5 bases and J by 3 bases, leaving 4 bases between them. The authors ran the assay at deep level. Data came from immunoSEQ multiplex PCR; TCRdb stores just in-frame clones and leaves some out. The data hold hundreds of thousands of clones, with over 65% observed a single time. The chain employs TRBV2 and TRBJ2-2; D not certain. The sample was memory CD4+ T cells sorted from blood. This sample's subset: CD45RA-negative fraction. The clonotype originates from a young woman in good health. The CDR3: CASSRYTGELFF. DNA for the CDR3: TGTGCCAGCAGTCGATACACCGGGGAGCTGTTTTTT.